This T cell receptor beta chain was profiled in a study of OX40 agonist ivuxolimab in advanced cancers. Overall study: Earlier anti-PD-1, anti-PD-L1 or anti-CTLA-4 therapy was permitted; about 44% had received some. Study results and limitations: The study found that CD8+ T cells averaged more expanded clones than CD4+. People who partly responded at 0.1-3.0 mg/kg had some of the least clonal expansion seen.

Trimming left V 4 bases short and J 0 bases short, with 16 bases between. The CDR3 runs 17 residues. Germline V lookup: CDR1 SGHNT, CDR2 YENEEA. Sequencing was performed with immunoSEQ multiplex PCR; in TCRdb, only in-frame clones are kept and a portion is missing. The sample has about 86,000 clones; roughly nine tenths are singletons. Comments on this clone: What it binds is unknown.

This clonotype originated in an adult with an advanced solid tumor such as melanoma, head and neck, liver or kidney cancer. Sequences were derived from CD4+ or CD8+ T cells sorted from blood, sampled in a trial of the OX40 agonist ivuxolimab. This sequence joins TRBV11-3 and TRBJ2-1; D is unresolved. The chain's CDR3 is CASSSYRMPRSYNEQFF. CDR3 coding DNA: TGTGCCAGCAGCTCCTATAGGATGCCCCGCTCCTACAATGAGCAGTTCTTC.